Given below is one T cell receptor (beta chain) in context. As yet, its antigen is unknown. The germline V and J ends were trimmed by 5 bases and 7 bases, with 21 bases remaining between them. This CDR3 has 16 residues. Looked up from germline, CDR1 is SEHNR and CDR2 is FQNEAQ (reference sequence). This sample is drawn from a study of identical twins. Template switching (which added a universal primer site) was used, and cDNA carried unique molecular identifiers. Each CDR3 protein gets one entry after TCRdb re-called the 5' RACE reads with MiXCR. This sample has roughly 570,000 distinct CDR3 sequences, with 9.6% found just once. Study conclusions and caveats: Beta out-of-frame sequences showed weaker excess sharing between twins.

These data also featured in a second study, about yellow fever vaccine responses in identical twins.

J is TRBJ2-1 and V is TRBV7-9; weak D call: TRBD2 (5 bases). The source is a young woman in good health. Sample: PBMCs. The CDR3, as DNA: TGTGCCAGCAGCCCAACCCGGGTGGCCACGGGGAATGAGCAGTTCTTC. This encodes CASSPTRVATGNEQFF.